A selection of T cell receptor beta chains follows, all from one sample in a study of shared clonotypes between healthy human individuals. TCRdb keeps only in-frame clones here, not all; method: immunoSEQ multiplex PCR. Among about 2.2 million clones listed, 85% to 95% were seen once. Source material: naive CD8+ T cells from PBMCs. All receptors come from a man between 18 and 29 years old in good health. Some clones in this sample may be carry-over from other donors' samples. Both conserved end residues are part of each CDR3. D genes are given only for firm matches. Size is omitted from some rows. Given values are once, few, many or a class for expanded clones.

>TRBD2|TRBV7-8|TRBJ2-7|NA
TGTGCCAGCAGCCCTAGCGGGAGGAGGTACGAGCAGTACTTC
CASSPSGRRYEQYF
>NA|TRBV27|TRBJ1-1|NA
TGTGCCAGCACCCTCTACGGGGGGGACACTGAAGCTTTCTTT
CASTLYGGDTEAFF
>NA|TRBV9|TRBJ2-1|NA
TGTGCCAGCAGCGTAGAACCTGGCAGAGGCGCGAACAATGAGCAGTTCTTC
CASSVEPGRGANNEQFF
>TRBD1|TRBV27|TRBJ1-5|NA
TGTGCCACAATGGGGAAATCGGGGGACAGGGTGATTAATCAGCCCCAGCATTTT
CATMGKSGDRVINQPQHF
>TRBD2|TRBV9|TRBJ2-1|NA
TGTGCCAGCAGCGACCGGACTAGCGGGGACCACAATGAGCAGTTCTTC
CASSDRTSGDHNEQFF
>TRBD2|TRBV2|TRBJ2-7|NA
TGTGCCAGCAGTGAAGCGCAATCCATTAGCGGGAGGGCCTCCTACGAGCAGTACTTC
CASSEAQSISGRASYEQYF
>NA|TRBV29-1|TRBJ1-1|NA
TGCAGCGTTGTCCCAGGGGAATTGACTGAAGCTTTCTTT
CSVVPGELTEAFF
>NA|TRBV19|TRBJ2-7|NA
TGTGCCAGTAGTCCCCGGGGACTGTCAAGGGACGAGCAGTACTTC
CASSPRGLSRDEQYF
>TRBD2|TRBV19|TRBJ2-2|few
TGTGCCAGTAACGGACGAGGGAGGGCCGGGGAGCTGTTTTTT
CASNGRGRAGELFF
>TRBD1|TRBV6-1|TRBJ2-4|NA
TGTGCCAGCAGTGAAACACCCGGGACAGGGGGTCTCGAAAACATTCAGTACTTC
CASSETPGTGGLENIQYF
>NA|TRBV6-6|TRBJ1-2|NA
TGTGCCAGCGGGGCGGAAAACTATGGCTACACCTTC
CASGAENYGYTF
>TRBD2|TRBV9|TRBJ2-7|NA
TGTGCCAGCAGCCCAGGGACTAGCGGTTCCTACGAGCAGTACTTC
CASSPGTSGSYEQYF
>TRBD1|TRBV9|TRBJ2-2|NA
TGTGCCAGCAGACCGGGACAGGGGGCCGGGGAGCTGTTTTTT
CASRPGQGAGELFF
>NA|TRBV10-3|TRBJ2-7|once
TGTGCCATCAGTGCGACAGAGAGCTCCTACGAGCAGTACTTC
CAISATESSYEQYF
>NA|TRBV6-5|TRBJ1-5|NA
TGTGCCAGCAGTTACTCTCGGTGGGGGAGCAATCAGCCCCAGCATTTT
CASSYSRWGSNQPQHF
>TRBD1|TRBV7-9|TRBJ2-5|NA
TGTGCCAGCAGCCCGGGACAGAGGGAGACCCAGTACTTC
CASSPGQRETQYF
>NA|TRBV15|TRBJ2-7|NA
TGTGCCACCAGCAGGGCGACTCAGTCGGGCTACGAGCAGTACTTC
CATSRATQSGYEQYF
>NA|TRBV27|TRBJ1-2|once
TGTGCCAGCAGCCCGGGACCCCAAGGTTATGGCTACACCTTC
CASSPGPQGYGYTF
>TRBD2|TRBV27|TRBJ2-2|NA
TGTGCCAGCAGTTCCGGGACTAGCGCCGGCACCGGGGAGCTGTTTTTT
CASSSGTSAGTGELFF
>TRBD1|TRBV29-1|TRBJ2-7|NA
TGCAGCGCCGGGACAGGCTCCTACGAGCAGTACTTC
CSAGTGSYEQYF
>NA|TRBV28|TRBJ2-1|NA
TGTGCCAGCGGGGGGGGCAGGTTGAATGAGCAGTTCTTC
CASGGGRLNEQFF
>TRBD1|TRBV4-2|TRBJ2-5|NA
TGTGCCAGCAGCCACCAACGACAGGGGGCTGGTGAGACCCAGTACTTC
CASSHQRQGAGETQYF
>NA|TRBV28|TRBJ1-5|NA
TGTGCCACCGAGTTGGGGGATAGCAATCAGCCCCAGCATTTT
CATELGDSNQPQHF
>TRBD1|TRBV7-3|TRBJ2-2|NA
TGTGCCAGCAGCCTAAACAAGGGACAGGGGAACACCGGGGAGCTGTTTTTT
CASSLNKGQGNTGELFF
>TRBD1|TRBV7-9|TRBJ1-4|NA
TGTGCCAGCAGCTCAGACAGGGGGGGCGAAAAACTGTTTTTT
CASSSDRGGEKLFF
>NA|TRBV6-1|TRBJ2-1|once
TGTGCCACCTACTACAATGAGCAGTTCTTC
CATYYNEQFF
>NA|TRBV4-2|TRBJ2-3|NA
TGTGCCAGCAGCCCAACGCCGGCAGGGCGCACAGATACGCAGTATTTT
CASSPTPAGRTDTQYF
>NA|TRBV2|TRBJ2-3|NA
TGTGCCAGCAGGGGGATGGCAGATACGCAGTATTTT
CASRGMADTQYF
>NA|TRBV2|TRBJ1-1|NA
TGTGCCAGCAGTGAGGGGGGGAGGACTGAAGCTTTCTTT
CASSEGGRTEAFF
>NA|TRBV7-6|TRBJ1-1|NA
TGTGCCAGCAGTTCGCGCGAGGTGGGAGGGGTGAACACTGAAGCTTTCTTT
CASSSREVGGVNTEAFF
>TRBD2|TRBV27|TRBJ2-2|NA
TGTGCCAGTCAGCGGGGGACGAAGAGCACCGGGGAGCTGTTTTTT
CASQRGTKSTGELFF
>TRBD2|TRBV4-2|TRBJ2-7|NA
TGTGCCAGCAGCCAAGTAGTGGCGGGAGGCTACGAGCAGTACTTC
CASSQVVAGGYEQYF
>TRBD2|TRBV4-3|TRBJ2-2|NA
TGCGCCAGCAGCCAAGATCCCGCGGGAGCCACCGGGGAGCTGTTTTTT
CASSQDPAGATGELFF
>TRBD1|TRBV4-1|TRBJ2-7|NA
TGCGCCAGCAGCCAAGGAGGTGGACAGGGTCCCCACGAGCAGTACTTC
CASSQGGGQGPHEQYF
>NA|TRBV7-9|TRBJ2-7|NA
TGTGCCAGCAGCTCGTCCCGGGACACCCTCTCCTACGAGCAGTACTTC
CASSSSRDTLSYEQYF
>NA|TRBV7-9|TRBJ2-7|NA
TGTGCCAGCCGGAGCGGAGACAACCCCTACGAGCAGTACTTC
CASRSGDNPYEQYF
>TRBD1|TRBV11-1|TRBJ1-3|NA
TGTGCCAGCAGCGGGACAGGGTCAAATGGAAACACCATATATTTT
CASSGTGSNGNTIYF
>NA|TRBV12-5|TRBJ1-1|NA
TGTGCTAGTGGTTTGGCGAGGGTTTGGGGACCTGAAGCTTTCTTT
CASGLARVWGPEAFF
>NA|TRBV6-4|TRBJ2-7|NA
TGTGCCAGCAGTGAGGAGGGCAGGGGGTCCTACGAGCAGTACTTC
CASSEEGRGSYEQYF
>NA|TRBV27|TRBJ1-6|once
TGTGCCAGCAGTTTTCGGGATTATAATTCACCCCTCCACTTT
CASSFRDYNSPLHF
>NA|TRBV7-8|TRBJ2-7|NA
TGTGCCAGCAGCCGAAATTCACAGGGTTTAAACGAGCAGTACTTC
CASSRNSQGLNEQYF
>NA|TRBV7-9|TRBJ1-2|NA
TGTGCCAGCAGCTTAAAGGGACCTTATGGCTACACCTTC
CASSLKGPYGYTF
>NA|TRBV12-5|TRBJ1-2|NA
TGTGCTAGTGGTTTGTACGGGGCCTCCTATGGCTACACCTTC
CASGLYGASYGYTF
>NA|TRBV7-9|TRBJ2-7|NA
TGTGCCCTGGTGGAGGAGGGTAGCGAGCAGTACTTC
CALVEEGSEQYF
>TRBD1|TRBV29-1|TRBJ2-1|NA
TGCAGCGTACATATCCCTGGATGGGACAGGGTCCTAAATGAGCAGTTCTTC
CSVHIPGWDRVLNEQFF
>NA|TRBV6-5|TRBJ1-1|NA
TGTGCCAGCAGTTACCGTCAGGGGAACACTGAAGCTTTCTTT
CASSYRQGNTEAFF
>NA|TRBV10-3|TRBJ2-5|NA
TGTGCCATCACGGACCTAACAGGGACCCAGTACTTC
CAITDLTGTQYF
>NA|TRBV5-6|TRBJ2-7|NA
TGTGCCAGCAGCTTGGTGGGCTCTACCTTAGAGCAGTACTTC
CASSLVGSTLEQYF